The TCR beta chain described here comes from a study of T cell responses to AZD1222 COVID-19 vaccine. Produced via immunoSEQ multiplex PCR; TCRdb's table is partial and in-frame only. This sample's table has about 140,000 clones. As for this clone: Antigen specificity is unknown.

Whole-study findings and limits: Mostly white British, mostly female donors; authors suggested clonal diversity may be underestimated.

The CDR3 contains 15 residues. V was pared by 4 bases and J by 4 bases, with 9 bases of the junction left unmatched. Germline CDR1 SGHDT, CDR2 YYEEEE. Sequenced sample: peripheral blood. The clonotype was recovered from an adult in good health. The gene calls are TRBV5-6 and TRBJ2-3, with TRBD1 identical over 7 bases. CDR3 loop: CASSAYRGISDTQYF. Written as DNA, the CDR3 is TGTGCCAGCAGCGCATACAGGGGTATATCAGATACGCAGTATTTT.